The 28 T cell receptor beta chains reported below all come from one sample, sequenced in a study of shared clonotypes between healthy human individuals (dated by TCRdb to the early 2020s). For the CD8 naive samples, CD45RO-negative cells were positively selected for CCR7, yielding a CD45RA+CCR7+ population from which TemRA cells were excluded. The protocol used for the library was the immunoSEQ multiplex PCR assay. TCRdb holds this immuneACCESS table with in-frame rearrangements only. Some clones are missing; in checked studies, unresolved V genes explain under half, and the rest has no known cause. Here the sample has roughly 770,000 clones; approximately 97% occur a single time. Together, the top ten hold less than 0.25% of the sample. The sample consisted of naive CD8+ T cells sorted from blood. The cell subset or site label for this specimen denotes: CD45RA+CCR7+. The receptors derive from a man aged 25 to 40 in good health.

The chain has TRBV5-4 and TRBJ1-1; a weak D match, TRBD1 (5 bases). The CDR3 is 15 residues long. Germline V gene data show CDR1 as SGHNT and CDR2 as YYREEE (reference sequence). The V and J ends lost 2 bases and 1 base respectively, with 12 bases between them. The CDR3 DNA reads as TGTGCCAGCAGCTTCCCAGGGCCAGGGAACACTGAAGCTTTCTTT. Translation: CASSFPGPGNTEAFF.

The CDR3 sequence is CASSVGVNTEAFF. For the CDR3, the DNA is TGCGCCAGCAGTGTTGGAGTAAACACTGAAGCTTTCTTT. The genes are TRBV10-1 and TRBJ1-1, with no clear D. Trimming shortened V by 4 bases and J by 2 bases, and 8 bases separated the two germline ends. This CDR3 is built from 13 residues. Germline V gene sequence: CDR1 WNHNN, CDR2 SYGVQD (reference sequence).

This sequence joins TRBV28 and TRBJ2-5; 12 bases line up with TRBD2. Losses at the gene ends were 3 bases for V and 9 bases for J; bases not matched to a gene: 8. Germline values: CDR1 MDHEN, CDR2 SYDVKM. This CDR3 has 15 residues. CDR3: CASSFATSGSSAQYF. CDR3 sequence (DNA): TGTGCCAGCAGTTTTGCGACTAGCGGGAGTTCGGCCCAGTACTTC.

This rearrangement joins TRBV30 to TRBJ2-7; maybe TRBD1 (6 bases). The ends were cut back, 2 bases at V and 0 bases at J, with 11 bases in the middle. There are 14 residues in the CDR3. CDR1 and CDR2 (germline): GTSNPN, SVGIG (reference sequence). The CDR3 sequence is CAWSIGGPSYEQYF. Written as DNA, the CDR3 is TGTGCCTGGAGTATAGGGGGACCCTCCTACGAGCAGTACTTC.

The chain joins TRBV9 to TRBJ2-4; D possibly corresponds to TRBD2 (5 bases). Between the trimmed V and J ends, which lost 3 bases and 0 bases, there was a span of 7 bases. The germline gives CDR1 SGDLS, CDR2 YYNGEE. The CDR3 covers 14 residues. This CDR3 reads CASSEGLAKNIQYF. The CDR3 DNA is TGTGCCAGCAGCGAAGGACTAGCCAAAAACATTCAGTACTTC.

The chain links TRBV9 to TRBJ2-3; weak D call: TRBD1 (6 bases). Germline loops: CDR1 SGDLS, CDR2 YYNGEE. The CDR3 is 14 residues long. Trimming shortened V by 3 bases and J by 4 bases, and 12 bases separated the two germline ends. CDR3 region: CASSAIRQADTQYF. CDR3 in DNA: TGTGCCAGCAGCGCTATTCGACAGGCAGATACGCAGTATTTT. Supplemented by reference TRBV9 and TRBJ2-3, the full variable domain reads DSGVTQTPKHLITATGQRVTLRCSPRSGDLSVYWYQQSLDQGLQFLIQYYNGEERAKGNILERFSAQQFPDLHSELNLSSLELGDSALYFCASSAIRQADTQYFGPGTRLTVL.

The rearrangement links TRBV5-1 to TRBJ2-1; 14 bases fit TRBD2. This CDR3 has 21 residues. Germline V CDR1 and CDR2: SGHRS, YFSETQ. Trimming at V came to 1 base and at J to 0 bases, leaving 12 bases not matched to a gene. The CDR3 region has the DNA TGCGCCAGCAGCTTGCTAGCTGGGGGACTAGCGGGAGAACGCTCCTACAATGAGCAGTTCTTC. It codes for CASSLLAGGLAGERSYNEQFF.

The genes are TRBV13 and TRBJ1-2; the match to TRBD1 covers 8 bases. The CDR3 totals 16 residues. Losses at the gene ends were 1 base for V and 4 bases for J; bases not matched to a gene: 8. CDR1 and CDR2 (germline): PRHDT, FYEKMQ (reference sequence). The CDR3 sequence is CASSLAQGAEFYGYTF. The CDR3 DNA is TGTGCCAGCAGCTTAGCCCAGGGGGCTGAATTCTATGGCTACACCTTC. The whole variable domain, remainder taken from reference TRBV13 and TRBJ1-2, is AAGVIQSPRHLIKEKRETATLKCYPIPRHDTVYWYQQGPGQDPQFLISFYEKMQSDKGSIPDRFSAQQFSDYHSELNMSSLELGDSALYFCASSLAQGAEFYGYTFGSGTRLTVV.

V usage is TRBV7-9 and J usage is TRBJ2-1, with 9 positions matching TRBD2. J was trimmed by 8 bases and V by 8 bases; bases with no gene match: 4. The germline V gene has CDR1 SEHNR and CDR2 FQNEAQ (reference sequence). The CDR3 is 12 residues long. The CDR3 loop is CASGLASDEQFF. Here the CDR3 DNA reads TGTGCCAGCGGACTAGCGTCAGATGAGCAGTTCTTC.

J is TRBJ2-1 and V is TRBV9, with 7 bases that match TRBD2. CDR3 length: 15 amino acids. Trimming at V came to 4 bases and at J to 6 bases, leaving 10 bases not matched to a gene. Germline V gene sequence: CDR1 SGDLS, CDR2 YYNGEE. The chain's CDR3 is CASSPPPGGLNEQFF. The CDR3 bases are TGTGCCAGCAGCCCACCCCCGGGAGGACTCAATGAGCAGTTCTTC.

Details on this clone: Other DNA variants within this sample encode the same CDR3. The chain links TRBV28 to TRBJ2-7, with D possibly matching TRBD1 (5 bases). The CDR3 runs to 13 residues. V lost 6 bases to trimming and J lost 0 bases, with 9 bases between them. Germline CDR1 reads MDHEN; CDR2 reads SYDVKM. CDR3 protein: CASSSDSSYEQYF. The CDR3 coding sequence is TGTGCCAGCAGCTCCGACAGCTCCTACGAGCAGTACTTC.

This clone was counted a single time. The rearrangement links TRBV4-3 to TRBJ1-1; the D gene is possibly TRBD1 (5 bases). Germline V lookup: CDR1 LGHNA, CDR2 YSLEER. Trimming took 1 base from V and 8 from J, leaving 11 bases between them. The CDR3 totals 13 residues. The CDR3 protein is CASSQVGGREAFF. The CDR3 DNA reads as TGCGCCAGCAGCCAAGTGGGGGGTCGGGAAGCTTTCTTT.

On this clone: A much larger clone lies a single base off, so this may be a read error. The gene calls are TRBV6-4 and TRBJ2-1; either TRBD1 or TRBD2 may fit D (6 bases each). Germline lookup yields CDR1 MRHNA and CDR2 SNTAGT. Trimming left V 4 bases short and J 1 base short, with 11 bases between. This CDR3 is built from 15 residues. The CDR3 is CASSGGTKSYNEQFF. The CDR3 nucleotides are TGTGCCAGCAGTGGCGGGACAAAATCCTACAATGAGCAGTTCTTC.

The chain joins TRBV2 to TRBJ1-1; no clear D. This CDR3 spans 12 amino acids. CDR1 is SNHLY and CDR2 is FYNNEI in the germline V gene. V gave up 4 bases and J gave up 3 bases, with 6 bases separating them. The CDR3 spells CASSGYDTEAFF. The CDR3 region has the DNA TGTGCCAGCAGTGGATATGACACTGAAGCTTTCTTT.

The DNA of the CDR3 is TGTGCAGGGCGGGACACCATTAGCAATCAGCCCCAGCATTTT. It translates to CAGRDTISNQPQHF. The chain has TRBV6-1 and TRBJ1-5; the D gene is possibly TRBD1 (6 bases). The CDR3 runs to 14 residues. Germline V CDR1 and CDR2: MNHNS, SASEGT.

The chain links TRBV6-1 to TRBJ2-7; D is unclear. Germline V gene data show CDR1 as MNHNS and CDR2 as SASEGT. The CDR3 spans 11 residues. V lost 7 bases and J lost 7, with 11 bases in between. In nucleotides, the CDR3 is TGTGCCAGCATAGAATTCTATGAGCAGTACTTC. It translates to CASIEFYEQYF.

V gene TRBV2 combines with J gene TRBJ2-7; TRBD1 matches at 7 bases. The germline V gene encodes CDR1 SNHLY and CDR2 FYNNEI. Trimming took 7 bases from V and 5 from J; bases not matched to a gene: 11. This CDR3 spans 14 amino acids. As DNA, the CDR3 is TGTGCCAGCACCCCAAACAGGGGAATGGACGAGCAGTACTTC. It codes for CASTPNRGMDEQYF.

The J gene is TRBJ2-3, the V gene TRBV2, with no clear D. Per the germline V gene, CDR1 is SNHLY and CDR2 is FYNNEI. The CDR3 is made up of 12 amino acids. Trimming stripped 8 bases from V and 5 bases from J, with 11 bases between. CDR3 nucleotide sequence: TGTGCCAGCGAATTGGCATTAGATACGCAGTATTTT. It is translated as CASELALDTQYF.

The chain is built from TRBV28 and TRBJ2-1; 11 bases are a match to TRBD2. Per germline, CDR1 MDHEN and CDR2 SYDVKM. V dropped 4 bases and J dropped 8; count of bases not matched to a gene: 7. CDR3 length: 15 residues. The CDR3 here is CASSSLAGVDDEQFF. CDR3 bases: TGTGCCAGCAGTTCACTAGCGGGAGTAGATGATGAGCAGTTCTTC. The whole variable domain, filled in from reference TRBV28 and TRBJ2-1, reads DVKVTQSSRYLVKRTGEKVFLECVQDMDHENMFWYRQDPGLGLRLIYFSYDVKMKEKGDIPEGYSVSREKKERFSLILESASTNQTSMYLCASSSLAGVDDEQFFGPGTRLTVL.

This chain joins TRBV27 and TRBJ2-1; a weak D match, TRBD2 (5 bases). The CDR3 sequence is 12 residues long. V was pared by 5 bases and J by 4 bases, with 6 bases between. CDR1 and CDR2 (germline): MNHEY, SMNVEV (reference sequence). CDR3 DNA: TGTGCCAGCAGTCGGGGTTACAATGAGCAGTTCTTC. Encoded protein: CASSRGYNEQFF.

This chain uses TRBV11-2 with TRBJ2-1; a weak D match, TRBD2 (5 bases). CDR1 is SGHAT, CDR2 FQNNGV, per germline. The CDR3 loop spans 13 amino acids. Deletions cut 3 bases from V and 4 bases from J, with 7 bases between. CDR3 nucleotide sequence: TGTGCCAGCAGCTTCGGGAATTACAATGAGCAGTTCTTC. As protein: CASSFGNYNEQFF.

This clone was found once. The genes are TRBV21-1 and TRBJ2-2. TRBV21-1 is designated a pseudogene. The CDR3 length is 13 residues. This chain's CDR3 is CASTKPLNQELFF. CDR3 coding DNA: TGTGCCAGCACCAAGCCGTTAAACCAGGAGCTGTTTTTT.

The chain employs TRBV13 and TRBJ2-7; no clear D gene. The V end was cut by 4 bases, the J end by 0 bases, with 7 bases between. The CDR3 covers 13 residues. The V gene's germline CDR1 is PRHDT and CDR2 FYEKMQ (reference sequence). CDR3 sequence (DNA): TGTGCCAGCAGCTCCCCGAGCTCCTACGAGCAGTACTTC. Protein: CASSSPSSYEQYF. The full variable domain, in which reference TRBV13 and TRBJ2-7 provide the parts outside the CDR3, is AAGVIQSPRHLIKEKRETATLKCYPIPRHDTVYWYQQGPGQDPQFLISFYEKMQSDKGSIPDRFSAQQFSDYHSELNMSSLELGDSALYFCASSSPSSYEQYFGPGTRLTVT.

J is TRBJ2-5 and V is TRBV14; D not resolved. This CDR3 has 14 amino acids. From germline, CDR1 is SGHDN and CDR2 FVKESK. V lost 2 bases, J lost 1 base, and 8 bases lay in between. The CDR3 sequence: CASSQRVSQETQYF. The CDR3 DNA is TGTGCCAGCAGCCAACGGGTTTCCCAAGAGACCCAGTACTTC.

The chain links TRBV11-2 to TRBJ2-7; tentatively, D is TRBD1 or TRBD2 (6 bases each). The CDR3 consists of 17 residues. CDR1 SGHAT and CDR2 FQNNGV come from the germline V gene. The V gene lost 5 bases and the J gene lost 5 bases, with 25 bases spanning the gap. CDR3 region: CASSAAPLWGAENEQYF. The CDR3 coding sequence is TGTGCCAGCAGCGCCGCCCCCCTTTGGGGGGCGGAAAACGAGCAGTACTTC.

The rearrangement uses TRBV27 and TRBJ2-2, with D uncertain. CDR3 length: 14 amino acids. Per germline, CDR1 MNHEY and CDR2 SMNVEV (reference sequence). V was trimmed by 6 bases and J by 3 bases, leaving 11 bases between them. DNA of the CDR3: TGTGCCAGCAGCCGTCCGGAAGACACCGGGGAGCTGTTTTTT. This translates into CASSRPEDTGELFF.

The chain joins TRBV4-1 to TRBJ2-7; D is undetermined. Trimming took 1 base from V and 1 from J, leaving 11 bases between them. CDR3 length: 15 amino acids. In germline, CDR1 is MGHRA, CDR2 YSYEKL. The CDR3 sequence: CASSQGDSLSYEQYF. The CDR3 DNA reads as TGCGCCAGCAGCCAAGGAGACTCCCTTTCCTACGAGCAGTACTTC.

The DNA for the CDR3 is TGTGCCAGCAAACTAGCGGGAGCTCTTGAGCAGTTCTTC. Its translation: CASKLAGALEQFF. The chain links TRBV11-2 to TRBJ2-1; 11 nucleotides agree with TRBD2. From germline, CDR1 is SGHAT and CDR2 FQNNGV. The CDR3 loop spans 13 amino acids. V lost 7 bases to trimming and J lost 9 bases; unmatched junction nucleotides: 5.